This entry is about one T cell receptor (beta chain). Produced via immunoSEQ multiplex PCR; TCRdb's table is partial and in-frame only. Counted here are some 18,000 clones, 81% occurring once; the ten biggest clones make up roughly 21%. This record belongs to a study of T cell responses to AZD1222 COVID-19 vaccine. The CDR3 runs 15 residues. Germline values: CDR1 SGHDT, CDR2 YYEEEE. Trimming removed 3 bases from V and 10 bases from J, with 17 bases in between. The V gene is TRBV5-6, the J gene TRBJ1-6; no reliable D call. The source of this sequence is an adult who received the AZD1222 COVID-19 vaccine. The sample in question was peripheral blood, obtained 28 days after the second AZD1222 dose. This CDR3 reads CASSSDGKNLSPLHF. CDR3 nucleotides: TGTGCCAGCAGCTCGGACGGGAAGAATTTATCACCCCTCCACTTT.